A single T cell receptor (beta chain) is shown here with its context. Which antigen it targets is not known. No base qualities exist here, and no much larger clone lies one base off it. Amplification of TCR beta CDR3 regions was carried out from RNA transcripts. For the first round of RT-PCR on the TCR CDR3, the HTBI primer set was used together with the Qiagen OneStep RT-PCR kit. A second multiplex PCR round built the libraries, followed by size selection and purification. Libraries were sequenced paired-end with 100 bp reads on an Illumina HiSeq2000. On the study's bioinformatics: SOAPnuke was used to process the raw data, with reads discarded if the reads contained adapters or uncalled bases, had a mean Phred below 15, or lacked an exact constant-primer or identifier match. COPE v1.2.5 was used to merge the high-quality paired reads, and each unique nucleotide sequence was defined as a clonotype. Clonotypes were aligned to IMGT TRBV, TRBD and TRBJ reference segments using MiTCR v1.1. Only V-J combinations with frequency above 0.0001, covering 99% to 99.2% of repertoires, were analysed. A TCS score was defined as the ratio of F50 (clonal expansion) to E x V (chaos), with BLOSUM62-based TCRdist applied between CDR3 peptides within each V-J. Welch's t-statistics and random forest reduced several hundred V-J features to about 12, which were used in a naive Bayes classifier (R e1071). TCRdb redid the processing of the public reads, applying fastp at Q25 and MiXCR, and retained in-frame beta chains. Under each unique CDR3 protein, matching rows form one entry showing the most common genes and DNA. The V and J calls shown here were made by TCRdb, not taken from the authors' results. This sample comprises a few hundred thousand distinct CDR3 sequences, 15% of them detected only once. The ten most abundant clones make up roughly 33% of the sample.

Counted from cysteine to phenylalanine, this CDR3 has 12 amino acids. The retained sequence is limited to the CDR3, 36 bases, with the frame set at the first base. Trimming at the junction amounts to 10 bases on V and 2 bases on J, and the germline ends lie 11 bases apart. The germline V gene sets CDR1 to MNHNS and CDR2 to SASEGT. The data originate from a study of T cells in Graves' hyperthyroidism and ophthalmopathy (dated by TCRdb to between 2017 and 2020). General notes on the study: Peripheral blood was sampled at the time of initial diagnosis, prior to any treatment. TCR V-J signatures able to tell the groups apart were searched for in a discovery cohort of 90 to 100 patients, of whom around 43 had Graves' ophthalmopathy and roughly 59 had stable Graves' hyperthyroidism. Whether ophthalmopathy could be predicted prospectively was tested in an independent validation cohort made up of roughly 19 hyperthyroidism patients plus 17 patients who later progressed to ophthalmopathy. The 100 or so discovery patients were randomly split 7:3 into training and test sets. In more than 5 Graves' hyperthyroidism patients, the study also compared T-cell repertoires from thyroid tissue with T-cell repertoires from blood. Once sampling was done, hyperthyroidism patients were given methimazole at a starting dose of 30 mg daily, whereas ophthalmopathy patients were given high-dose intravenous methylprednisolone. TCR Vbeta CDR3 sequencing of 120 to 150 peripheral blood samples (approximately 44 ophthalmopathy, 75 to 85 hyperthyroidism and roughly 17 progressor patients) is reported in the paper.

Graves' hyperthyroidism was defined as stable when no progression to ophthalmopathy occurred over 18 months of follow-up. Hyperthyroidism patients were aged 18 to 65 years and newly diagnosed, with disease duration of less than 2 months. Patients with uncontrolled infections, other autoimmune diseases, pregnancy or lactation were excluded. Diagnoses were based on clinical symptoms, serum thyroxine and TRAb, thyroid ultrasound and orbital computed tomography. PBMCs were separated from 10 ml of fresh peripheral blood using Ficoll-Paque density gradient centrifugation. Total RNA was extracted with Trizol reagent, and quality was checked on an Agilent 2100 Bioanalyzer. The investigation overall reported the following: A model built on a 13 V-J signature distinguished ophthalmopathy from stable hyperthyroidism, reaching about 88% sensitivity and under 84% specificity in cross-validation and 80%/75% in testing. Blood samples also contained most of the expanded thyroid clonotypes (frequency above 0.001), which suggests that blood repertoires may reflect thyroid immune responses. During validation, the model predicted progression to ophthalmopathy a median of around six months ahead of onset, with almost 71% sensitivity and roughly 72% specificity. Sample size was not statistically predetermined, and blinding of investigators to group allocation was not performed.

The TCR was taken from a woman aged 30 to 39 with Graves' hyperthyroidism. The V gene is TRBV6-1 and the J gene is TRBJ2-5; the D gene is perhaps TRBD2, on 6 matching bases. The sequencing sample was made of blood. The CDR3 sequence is CAIRRGQETQYF. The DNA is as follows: TGTGCCATTAGGAGGGGACAAGAGACCCAGTACTTC.